Sequencing of this T cell receptor (beta chain) was carried out in a study of blood T cell repertoires in COVID-19. Study-level background: Sites across the United States, Italy and Spain contributed samples from acute and convalescent COVID-19. Sources were T cells, B-cell-depleted T cells, or PBMCs; the material itself was cDNA or gDNA.

The ends were cut back, 8 bases at V and 6 bases at J, with 12 bases in the middle. CDR3 length: 12 residues. Germline V CDR1 and CDR2: LGHNT, FRNRAP. In the study's own analysis: Estimation of nucleated cell counts relied on the amplification of reference gene primers. TCRdb's table, derived via immunoSEQ multiplex PCR, lists solely in-frame clones and lacks some. The V and J calls and clone size come from that table; D and trimming were worked out from the DNA. The sample yields tens of thousands of clones, approximately 91% seen once. The chain combines TRBV12-5 with TRBJ2-3; D is unresolved. This receptor was identified in a woman in her seventies with active COVID-19. Sequencing was performed on peripheral blood. CDR3 protein: CASTVAGDTQYF. The DNA of the CDR3 is TGTGCTAGTACTGTGGCCGGGGATACGCAGTATTTT.